These 11 T cell receptor beta chains were all obtained from the same sample, sequenced in a study of OX40 agonist ivuxolimab in advanced cancers. Here immunoSEQ multiplex PCR was the method, and the copy in TCRdb shows in-frame clones only, minus some. The repertoire has 68,000 or so clones, just over 85% of them found once; the top ten carry roughly 8%. The sequenced sample was CD4+ or CD8+ T cells sorted from blood, obtained in a trial of the OX40 agonist ivuxolimab. The receptors were sampled from an adult with an advanced solid tumor such as melanoma, head and neck, liver or kidney cancer.

The rearrangement links TRBV7-2 to TRBJ1-1; D gene ambiguous. Germline assignment: CDR1 SGHTA and CDR2 FQGNSA. The CDR3 contains 13 residues. The ends were cut back, 5 bases at V and 8 bases at J, with 15 bases in the middle. The CDR3 here is CASSPGREQEAFF. In DNA form, the CDR3 reads TGTGCCAGCAGCCCCGGGAGGGAGCAGGAAGCTTTCTTT. The full variable domain, with the rest looked up from reference TRBV7-2 and TRBJ1-1, is GAGVSQSPSNKVTEKGKDVELRCDPISGHTALYWYRQSLGQGLEFLIYFQGNSAPDKSGLPSDRFSAERTGGSVSTLTIQRTQQEDSAVYLCASSPGREQEAFFGQGTRLTVV.

CDR3 bases: TGTGCCAGCAGCCCCGTTACGGCGGGAGACACTGAAGCTTTCTTT. Translated: CASSPVTAGDTEAFF. The chain joins TRBV6-5 to TRBJ1-1; D is unclear. This CDR3 has 15 amino acids. V was pared by 6 bases and J by 3 bases, with 17 bases between. Germline V gene lookup returns CDR1 MNHEY and CDR2 SVGAGI.

V is TRBV2 and J is TRBJ1-6; TRBD1 matches 7 bases. Unmatched junction bases numbered 5, after V lost 6 bases and J lost 3 bases. This CDR3 spans 15 amino acids. Germline assignment: CDR1 SNHLY and CDR2 FYNNEI. CDR3 coding DNA: TGTGCCAGCAGATCCCAGGGGGGCTATAATTCACCCCTCCACTTT. Amino acids: CASRSQGGYNSPLHF.

V gene TRBV7-2 combines with J gene TRBJ2-7; TRBD2 matches at 10 bases. Germline V CDR1 and CDR2: SGHTA, FQGNSA. The V gene end was trimmed by 0 bases and the J gene end by 5 bases; junction bases not matched to a gene: 7. The CDR3 has 16 amino acids. The CDR3 sequence is CASSLALSGGVHEQYF. CDR3 nucleotides: TGTGCCAGCAGCTTAGCGCTCAGCGGGGGGGTCCACGAGCAGTACTTC.

CDR3 bases: TGTGCCAGCGGACAGGGTCGGAGCACTGAAGCTTTCTTT. Residues: CASGQGRSTEAFF. The chain carries TRBV7-3 and TRBJ1-1, with 8 nucleotides matching TRBD1. With 8 bases clipped from V and 4 bases from J, the junction kept 6 bases outside the gene matches. Germline V lookup: CDR1 SGHTA, CDR2 FQGTGA. The length of the CDR3 is 13 residues.

Only one count was recorded for this clone. The V gene is TRBV25-1, the J gene TRBJ1-2; D is undetermined. V was cut by 1 base and J by 2 bases, with 2 bases left in between. The length of the CDR3 is 12 residues. CDR1 is MGHDK, CDR2 SYGVNS, per germline. The CDR3 region is CASSEWNYGYTF. The DNA for the CDR3 is TGTGCCAGCAGTGAATGGAACTATGGCTACACCTTC.

V gene TRBV7-9 combines with J gene TRBJ2-1; TRBD1 aligns across 7 bases. Germline lookup yields CDR1 SEHNR and CDR2 FQNEAQ (reference sequence). CDR3 length: 14 amino acids. V shed 4 bases and J 5 bases; nucleotides not matched to a gene: 5. The CDR3 bases are TGTGCCAGCAGCTCGGGACAGCACCACAATGAGCAGTTCTTC. Its translation is CASSSGQHHNEQFF.

The chain employs TRBV5-5 and TRBJ2-6, with a weak D call TRBD2 (5 bases). The V and J ends lost 0 bases and 2 bases respectively, with 15 bases between them. The germline V gene encodes CDR1 SGHKS and CDR2 YYEKEE (reference sequence). The CDR3 length is 18 residues. The DNA for the CDR3 is TGTGCCAGCAGCTTGGGAGGCGTGGGGAGAGCTGGGGCCAACGTCCTGACTTTC. It codes for CASSLGGVGRAGANVLTF.

This clone was observed a handful of times. CDR3 DNA sequence: TGCGCCAGCAGCTTGCTGTCGGACACTGAAGCTTTCTTT. Translated, it gives CASSLLSDTEAFF. The chain uses TRBV5-1 and TRBJ1-1; D is ambiguous. The CDR3 loop spans 13 amino acids. Germline V CDR1 and CDR2: SGHRS, YFSETQ. Trimming removed 1 base from V and 3 bases from J, with 7 bases in between.

V gene TRBV28 combines with J gene TRBJ1-2; D call uncertain. This CDR3 comprises 11 residues. The V end lost 6 bases, the J end lost 8 bases, and 10 bases lay between the germline ends. Germline V gives CDR1 MDHEN, CDR2 SYDVKM. The CDR3 bases are TGTGCCAGCAGACAAATTGGGGGCTACACCTTC. Its protein is CASRQIGGYTF.

The chain links TRBV9 to TRBJ1-6; D may be TRBD1 (6 bases). Germline V gene sequence: CDR1 SGDLS, CDR2 YYNGEE. The CDR3 is made up of 15 amino acids. The germline V and J ends were trimmed by 4 bases and 4 bases, with 12 bases remaining between them. The CDR3 sequence is CASSSTTGYNSPLHF. The CDR3 bases are TGTGCCAGCAGCTCGACGACAGGATATAATTCACCCCTCCACTTT.